Sequencing of this T cell receptor beta chain was carried out in a study of cytomegalovirus exposure and HLA in healthy donors (dated by TCRdb to about 2017). Study-level background: An earlier analysis of roughly 500 of the donors reported 250 to 300 Gb of sequence data and 95 million to 120 million unique TCR beta sequences obtained from some 170 million T cells. Around 300 gigabases of sequencing data and 78 million or so unique TCR sequences were included in an early release covering roughly 700 HLA-typed donors. Of the 300 to 500 genotyped donors, 65% to 90% were placed in the genetic ancestry cluster associated with self-reported Caucasian donors. The study aimed to test whether signatures of past pathogen exposure could be identified by cataloging public T cell receptors. The study profiled the T cell repertoires of more than 500 subjects by immunosequencing and related them to cytomegalovirus serostatus. Besides the first cohort of under 700 subjects, a separate validation cohort made up of 120 different subjects was used. To predict cytomegalovirus infection status, the study brought together high-throughput TCR immunosequencing, statistical association of individual TCRs with disease status, and machine learning. A later analysis re-examined previously published TCR beta repertoires from over 500 donors and added high-resolution HLA genotyping to investigate patterns of TCR occurrence. The later analysis used no new phenotypic data to find candidate immune exposures, relying instead on TCR beta sequences and their occurrence across donors. An earlier analysis of fewer than 700 of the donors applied high-throughput TCR beta sequencing to assess whether each TCR beta V gene segment acted as functional or pseudogenic. Donor age, sex, ethnicity and CMV serostatus were compiled together with the repertoire data. In a later genetic analysis, genome-wide SNP genotypes for about 55% of the roughly 670 donors were used, and that subset was treated as a discovery cohort. Every repertoire in the discovery cohort had been generated on one and the same sequencing platform. Class I and class II HLA loci were covered by the typing at four-digit resolution. The number of donors typed differed by locus, with 629-630 for A, B, C, DRB1 and DQB1, more than 500 for DQA1, nearly 610 for DPA1, and around 430 for DPB1. Roughly 5 DR-DQ haplotypes were handled as single units for association and clustering because linkage in the cohort was strong. Among some 410 genotyped donors of the cohort, an average of around 240,000 unique TCR beta nucleotide sequences were sequenced per donor, roughly 20% of them non-productive.

Receptor libraries were prepared by the immunoSEQ multiplex PCR assay. The multiplex PCR relied on a mix of 60 forward primers for TCR Vbeta segments and 13 reverse primers for TCR Jbeta segments. Amplification of the CDR3 region of rearranged TCR beta genes was performed with a multiplex PCR assay on genomic DNA. Amplified TCR beta libraries were sequenced as 87-base-pair reads on the Illumina HiSeq System. From the authors' description of their analysis: In a later analysis, roughly 80 million unique TCR beta chains were counted across the 500 to 700 repertoires, and roughly 10 million of these chains were shared by at least two donors. A nearest-neighbor algorithm error-corrected the raw reads and collapsed the reads into unique sequences, merging closely related sequences to remove PCR and sequencing errors. Alignment of CDR3 sequences to IMGT reference sequences was used to assign V, D and J gene segments. For a sequence to be retained, a match of at least six nucleotides to both a V gene segment and a J gene segment was required. Rearrangements were classified as productive when the CDR3 lacked stop codons and remained in frame with V and J, and all other rearrangements were classified as non-productive. CDR3 was defined according to IMGT convention as the region running from the second conserved V-encoded cysteine to the conserved J-encoded phenylalanine. Sequences without an unambiguous match to a single V gene segment were excluded from the earlier analysis of almost 600 of the donors. An earlier analysis of 550 to 650 of the donors classified V segments as functional when productive rearrangements were above 56.7% and as segregating when the standard deviation between donors was above 5%. A statistical classification framework was built for diagnosing cytomegalovirus status from the catalog of TCR beta chain sequences. In a later analysis, TCR nucleotide sequences were compared against IMGT/GENE-DB human TR gene sequences so that V and J genes could be assigned. In a later analysis, CDR3 sequences and most-parsimonious VDJ recombination scenarios were assigned using the TCRdist pipeline. In a later analysis, each TCR beta chain was defined by its CDR3 amino acid sequence together with its V-gene family, and reads without a unique V-gene family were excluded. In a later analysis, some 600 highly shared, low-generation-probability nucleotide sequences were removed to address suspected cross-contamination and a sequencing artifact. A later analysis calculated a clonal expansion index for each public chain from normalized within-repertoire ranks of inferred template counts. Generation probabilities in a later analysis came from a VDJ recombination model fitted to out-of-frame rearrangements, and those results were checked against IGoR. Hypergeometric tests were used in a later analysis to score TCR-TCR, TCR-HLA and TCR-CMV co-occurrence, with a repertoire-size bias correction applied to the TCR pairs. In a later analysis, false discovery rates were estimated by permuting HLA or CMV assignments 20 times. In a later analysis, co-occurring TCRs were grouped with DBSCAN, and TCRdist sequence similarity was added when clustering was performed within HLA-allele-positive subsets. Co-occurrence clustering excluded repertoires with fewer than 30,000 or more than 120,000 public chains, plus five with anomalous nucleotide sharing. Imported from immuneACCESS, the table was reduced by TCRdb to in-frame sequences with V and J called. These copies leave out some clones; in studies compared against another copy, an unresolved V gene accounts for under half, and the cause of the remainder is not known. Clone size and the V and J calls come from that table; the DNA yielded D and trimming. Across this sample there are approximately 150,000 clones, with approximately 71% seen only once. Jointly, the top ten make up roughly 1.5% of the sample.

Details on this clone: Its cognate antigen has yet to be identified. Base qualities are not at hand, and no much larger clone is one base apart.

General findings and caveats noted by the study authors: When HLA alleles, especially DR and DQ, strongly co-occurred, TCR associations were difficult to assign to individual alleles. In a later analysis, HLA-associated TCR beta chains were found to be more clonally expanded and to have lower generation probabilities than equally common non-associated chains. In a later genetic analysis, a missense DCLRE1C variant was associated with V-gene and J-gene trimming of TCR beta chains, and the association was replicated in an independent cohort. Compared with the approximately 670-donor mean, donors in an Asian-associated ancestry cluster had fewer N-insertions in productive TCRs, according to a later genetic analysis. In a later analysis, the rate of TCR association differed among HLA loci, with DRB1 alleles having the most associated TCRs and HLA-C alleles having the fewest. Across donors, most TCR sequences were observed very rarely, whereas some public TCRs were present in many individuals. In this cohort, only TCR beta chains were sequenced, and detectable features were limited by the absence of alpha or paired-chain data. Linkage disequilibrium might explain the correlated functional status among segregating V segments, but an unknown experimental factor could not be ruled out. According to a later analysis, parvovirus B19, influenza, CMV and Epstein-Barr virus appeared linked to several top co-occurrence clusters. A further reported finding was that TCR beta sequences accurately predicted the HLA-A and HLA-B alleles for most subjects in the first cohort. Three of the identified cytomegalovirus-associated TCR beta chains were confirmed in vitro to be specific for cytomegalovirus antigens. The presence/absence analyses assumed that sequencing depth was roughly uniform across donors, and that assumption may not be true. In an earlier analysis of approximately 590 of the donors, most TCR beta V segments appeared in productive rearrangements about 90% or about 30% of the time, broadly matching IMGT annotations. Cytomegalovirus status was reported to be diagnosed by the classifier with high specificity and sensitivity in both the original and validation cohorts. For the cohort, immune exposure information was limited to CMV serostatus. The study listed 150 to 200 TCR beta chains as associated with cytomegalovirus. In a later analysis, most CMV-associated TCR beta chains were found to appear HLA-restricted, with HLA associations seemingly driven largely by CMV exposure. A cluster of highly shared sequence variants was judged likely to represent a technical artifact of the sequencing pipeline. Because HLA typing was missing for some donors at each locus, association tests included only the typed subset. A later analysis associated 15,000 to 20,000 TCR beta sequences with specific HLA alleles at a false discovery rate of 0.05. According to the authors, the approach could potentially be generalized to other disease states and immunological phenotypes. Because counts were too low, seventeen rarely observed V segments, including chromosome 9 orphons, were excluded from the earlier analysis of around 590 of the donors.

In total, over 600 healthy bone marrow donors made up the cohort. At the time of sampling, all cohort members were nominally healthy, though unrecorded immune exposures were likely present. The donor was CMV seronegative and was included in the group of a few hundred seronegative cohort members. Each donor provided a peripheral blood sample, and peripheral blood mononuclear cells were used for TCR beta sequencing. Genomic DNA was extracted from the blood cell samples with the Qiagen DNeasy Blood Extraction Kit. This receptor was identified in a man aged 50 or older in good health and CMV-seronegative. Sequenced: PBMCs.

The CDR3 corresponds to CASSQPRLSSYEQYF. Read as DNA, the sequence is TGTGCCAGCAGTCAACCGAGACTAAGCTCCTACGAGCAGTACTTC. Recombination linked TRBV6-1 to TRBJ2-7; possibly the D gene is TRBD2, per 5 matching bases. CDR1 and CDR2 are drawn from the germline V gene: MNHNS, SASEGT. The trim is 5 bases for V and 0 bases for J, with a gap of 14 bases between the germline ends. Inclusive of the bounding cysteine and phenylalanine, the CDR3 is 15 residues long. Here the CDR3 DNA is all that survives: 45 bases in frame from base 1.